The sequence of this TCR beta chain was determined in a study of shared clonotypes between healthy human individuals. TCRdb keeps only in-frame clones here, not all; method: immunoSEQ multiplex PCR. The sample holds under 1,900,000 clones, around 98.5% seen once. With 6 bases removed from V and 2 bases from J, the gap between germline ends came to 11 bases. The CDR3 is made up of 13 amino acids. CDR1 and CDR2 from the germline V gene are MGHDK and SYGVNS. This TCR was sampled from a man aged 25 to 45 in good health. The sample consisted of naive CD4+ T cells sorted from blood. Subset here: CD45RA+ positively selected. The V and J genes are TRBV25-1 and TRBJ2-7, with D possibly being TRBD2 (6 bases). CDR3 sequence (DNA): TGTGCCAGCAGCCATGGGGGGACCTACGAGCAGTACTTC. Protein sequence: CASSHGGTYEQYF.